The clone carrying this T cell receptor beta chain was seen a few times. Its antigen is not known. Germline V lookup: CDR1 LGHNT, CDR2 FRNRAP. The V gene lost 6 bases and the J gene lost 0 bases, with 9 bases spanning the gap. The CDR3 spans 14 residues. TCRdb itself ran the 5' RACE reads through MiXCR, one entry per CDR3 protein. The sample holds some 570,000 distinct CDR3 sequences; approximately 20% are singletons and the top ten take 0.45% to 0.5%. These data come from a study of identical twins. Study results and caveats: Sharing of beta out-of-frame sequences by twins showed a weaker excess. Cross-sectional statistics underpinned the conclusions; the same donors were not followed.

The sample was also linked to a second study, of yellow fever vaccine responses in identical twins. That report adds: Twins' vaccine T cell response reportedly seemed partly convergent, partly personalized.

The chain is built from TRBV12-5 and TRBJ1-5; no definite D call. The TCR sequence derives from a woman between 18 and 29 years old in good health. Specimen: CD4+ T cells sorted from blood. The CDR3 bases are TGTGCTAGTGGGCCTGACACTAGCAATCAGCCCCAGCATTTT. It yields the protein CASGPDTSNQPQHF.